Listed below are T cell receptor beta chains from one sample, sequenced in a study of blood T cell repertoires in COVID-19. Repertoires were generated with immunoSEQ multiplex PCR, while TCRdb's copy carries only in-frame clones and drops some. This table has roughly 41,000 clones, more than 70% appearing once. The specimen sequenced was peripheral blood. These TCRs come from a man aged 55-75 years with active COVID-19. CDR3s include the opening cysteine and the closing phenylalanine or tryptophan. The order of the fields is clone size, J gene, V gene, D gene, CDR3 protein, CDR3 DNA. D genes are given only for firm matches. Clone size, where shown, is once, few, many, or a class for clones that have expanded.

abundance: -
j_gene: TRBJ1-1
v_gene: TRBV7-2
d_gene: TRBD1
CDR3aa: CASSPFLDRASEAFF
CDR3nt: TGTGCCAGCAGCCCCTTCCTGGACAGGGCCAGTGAAGCTTTCTTT

abundance: -
j_gene: TRBJ2-1
v_gene: TRBV4-3
d_gene: TRBD1
CDR3aa: CASSQERVDRGRSNEQFF
CDR3nt: TGCGCCAGCAGCCAAGAGAGGGTAGACAGGGGGCGGTCCAATGAGCAGTTCTTC

abundance: -
j_gene: TRBJ1-5
v_gene: TRBV7-2
d_gene: -
CDR3aa: CASSLAPGQQGPQHF
CDR3nt: TGTGCCAGCAGCTTAGCGCCGGGGCAACAGGGGCCCCAGCATTTT

abundance: few
j_gene: TRBJ2-7
v_gene: TRBV2
d_gene: TRBD1
CDR3aa: CASSEVGQIAYEQYF
CDR3nt: TGTGCCAGCAGTGAAGTGGGACAGATAGCCTACGAGCAGTACTTC

abundance: once
j_gene: TRBJ2-5
v_gene: TRBV5-6
d_gene: TRBD2
CDR3aa: CASRSRREGETQYF
CDR3nt: TGTGCCAGCAGGTCTCGGCGGGAGGGGGAGACCCAGTACTTC

abundance: -
j_gene: TRBJ1-2
v_gene: TRBV28
d_gene: TRBD1
CDR3aa: CASSLGTGNGYTF
CDR3nt: TGTGCCAGCAGTTTAGGGACAGGGAATGGCTACACCTTC

abundance: -
j_gene: TRBJ2-7
v_gene: TRBV14
d_gene: TRBD1
CDR3aa: CASSPGQGLGEQYF
CDR3nt: TGTGCCAGCAGCCCGGGACAGGGCCTGGGCGAGCAGTACTTC

abundance: -
j_gene: TRBJ2-7
v_gene: TRBV4-1
d_gene: TRBD2
CDR3aa: CASSQDWGLAGAHNSYEQYF
CDR3nt: TGCGCCAGCAGCCAAGACTGGGGACTAGCGGGAGCCCATAACTCCTACGAGCAGTACTTC

abundance: -
j_gene: TRBJ2-3
v_gene: TRBV3-1/TRBV3-2
d_gene: -
CDR3aa: CASSQDAGLGDTQYF
CDR3nt: TGTGCCAGCAGCCAAGACGCGGGCCTGGGAGATACGCAGTATTTT

abundance: -
j_gene: TRBJ2-6
v_gene: TRBV7-6
d_gene: -
CDR3aa: CAGGQVISGANVLTF
CDR3nt: TGTGCCGGTGGTCAGGTTATCTCTGGGGCCAACGTCCTGACTTTC

abundance: -
j_gene: TRBJ2-1
v_gene: TRBV6-6
d_gene: TRBD1
CDR3aa: CASSRTGTGAINEQFF
CDR3nt: TGTGCCAGCAGCAGAACCGGGACAGGGGCTATTAATGAGCAGTTCTTC

abundance: once
j_gene: TRBJ2-3
v_gene: TRBV14
d_gene: TRBD2
CDR3aa: CASSQESLAEVFWKYF
CDR3nt: TGTGCCAGCAGCCAAGAAAGCCTAGCGGAAGTATTTTGGAAGTATTTT

abundance: -
j_gene: TRBJ2-7
v_gene: TRBV5-1
d_gene: TRBD2
CDR3aa: CASSLAVGTSGRASHEQYF
CDR3nt: TGCGCCAGCAGCTTGGCGGTCGGGACTAGCGGGAGGGCGTCCCACGAGCAGTACTTC

abundance: -
j_gene: TRBJ2-7
v_gene: TRBV13
d_gene: -
CDR3aa: CASSFLGTGSYEQYF
CDR3nt: TGTGCCAGCAGCTTCCTAGGGACTGGCTCCTACGAGCAGTACTTC

abundance: -
j_gene: TRBJ2-5
v_gene: TRBV6-1
d_gene: -
CDR3aa: CASSEAIGGQETQYF
CDR3nt: TGTGCCAGCAGTGAAGCAATCGGGGGCCAAGAGACCCAGTACTTC

abundance: -
j_gene: TRBJ2-3
v_gene: TRBV19
d_gene: -
CDR3aa: CASSIDLSDTQYF
CDR3nt: TGTGCCAGTAGTATAGATCTTTCAGATACGCAGTATTTT

abundance: -
j_gene: TRBJ2-1
v_gene: TRBV4-2
d_gene: -
CDR3aa: CASSRALDKAGNEQFF
CDR3nt: TGTGCCAGCAGCCGAGCATTAGACAAAGCAGGCAATGAGCAGTTCTTC

abundance: once
j_gene: TRBJ2-5
v_gene: TRBV28
d_gene: -
CDR3aa: CASSFRGSGETQYF
CDR3nt: TGTGCCAGCAGTTTTCGGGGCAGCGGGGAGACCCAGTACTTC

abundance: once
j_gene: TRBJ2-7
v_gene: TRBV7-2
d_gene: -
CDR3aa: CASSLGAFYEQYF
CDR3nt: TGTGCCAGCAGCTTAGGGGCCTTCTACGAGCAGTACTTC

abundance: -
j_gene: TRBJ1-2
v_gene: TRBV30
d_gene: -
CDR3aa: CAWTRGGDGYTF
CDR3nt: TGTGCCTGGACTAGGGGGGGGGATGGCTACACCTTC

abundance: -
j_gene: TRBJ2-5
v_gene: TRBV19
d_gene: -
CDR3aa: CASSSASDGLKTQYF
CDR3nt: TGTGCCAGTAGTAGCGCCTCCGATGGGCTAAAGACCCAGTACTTC

abundance: -
j_gene: TRBJ1-2
v_gene: TRBV19
d_gene: TRBD1
CDR3aa: CASTRGNYGYTF
CDR3nt: TGTGCCAGTACCAGGGGGAACTATGGCTACACCTTC

abundance: once
j_gene: TRBJ1-5
v_gene: TRBV18
d_gene: TRBD1
CDR3aa: CASSPTGAYSNQPQHF
CDR3nt: TGTGCCAGCTCCCCTACAGGGGCCTATAGCAATCAGCCCCAGCATTTT

abundance: once
j_gene: TRBJ2-1
v_gene: TRBV5-1
d_gene: TRBD2
CDR3aa: CASSLGVAGAIYNEQFF
CDR3nt: TGCGCCAGCAGCTTGGGGGTAGCGGGAGCGATCTACAATGAGCAGTTCTTC

abundance: -
j_gene: TRBJ2-2
v_gene: TRBV30
d_gene: -
CDR3aa: CAWSPQRAGELFF
CDR3nt: TGTGCCTGGAGCCCCCAACGGGCCGGGGAGCTGTTTTTT

abundance: -
j_gene: TRBJ2-3
v_gene: TRBV28
d_gene: -
CDR3aa: CASSRVWDTSTDTQYF
CDR3nt: TGTGCCAGCAGCCGTGTTTGGGACACTAGCACAGATACGCAGTATTTT

abundance: -
j_gene: TRBJ2-5
v_gene: TRBV18
d_gene: TRBD1
CDR3aa: CASSQGAFQSQYF
CDR3nt: TGTGCCAGCTCACAGGGGGCCTTCCAGTCCCAGTACTTC

abundance: -
j_gene: TRBJ2-5
v_gene: TRBV11-3
d_gene: -
CDR3aa: CASSLQGQETQYF
CDR3nt: TGTGCCAGCAGCTTACAGGGACAAGAGACCCAGTACTTC

abundance: few
j_gene: TRBJ2-7
v_gene: TRBV7-9
d_gene: TRBD2
CDR3aa: CASSGPEGLADYEQYF
CDR3nt: TGTGCCAGCAGCGGGCCTGAGGGACTAGCCGACTACGAGCAGTACTTC